The rows below give T cell receptor beta chains drawn from one sample of a study of graft-versus-host responses after intestinal transplantation. TCRdb's copy holds only in-frame clones and misses some; the assay was immunoSEQ multiplex PCR. The sample has about 88,000 clones, 94% seen once. No antigen is known for these receptors. The source material was unstimulated CD4+ T cells sorted from spleen or lymph node cells, sampled before transplant. These receptors all come from a human donor who was the organ donor for an intestinal transplant. Each CDR3 is given with its conserved first and last residue. The D gene is left open where the match is weak. The size entry is marked missing in some rows and otherwise reads once, few, many or a size class.

v_gene: TRBV6-6; d_gene: .; abundance: .; j_gene: TRBJ1-5; CDR3nt: TGTGCCAGCAGTTCCCGGAGCAATCAGCCCCAGCATTTT; CDR3aa: CASSSRSNQPQHF
v_gene: TRBV18; d_gene: .; abundance: .; j_gene: TRBJ2-6; CDR3nt: TGTGCCAGCTCACCACCTGGCTCTGGGGCCAACGTCCTGACTTTC; CDR3aa: CASSPPGSGANVLTF
v_gene: TRBV18; d_gene: TRBD1; abundance: .; j_gene: TRBJ2-7; CDR3nt: TGTGCCAGCTCAAAACCCCACAGGGGCGTGTACGAGCAGTACTTC; CDR3aa: CASSKPHRGVYEQYF
v_gene: TRBV6-5; d_gene: .; abundance: .; j_gene: TRBJ1-2; CDR3nt: TGTGCCAGCCTACGTTCCGCTGGGCAGGACTATGGCTACACCTTC; CDR3aa: CASLRSAGQDYGYTF
v_gene: TRBV19; d_gene: .; abundance: .; j_gene: TRBJ2-3; CDR3nt: TGTGCCAGTAGTATAGGTGACGGGCTAGACGCAGATACGCAGTATTTT; CDR3aa: CASSIGDGLDADTQYF
v_gene: TRBV27; d_gene: .; abundance: .; j_gene: TRBJ1-2; CDR3nt: TGTGCCAGCAGTTTAAGGCTGGGGGGGATTCTGGGCTACACCTTC; CDR3aa: CASSLRLGGILGYTF
v_gene: TRBV4-1; d_gene: .; abundance: .; j_gene: TRBJ2-1; CDR3nt: TGCGCCAGCAGCCGCACGACAGGTTTCTACAATGAGCAGTTCTTC; CDR3aa: CASSRTTGFYNEQFF
v_gene: TRBV28; d_gene: TRBD2; abundance: once; j_gene: TRBJ2-1; CDR3nt: TGTGCCAGCAGTACTAGCGGGACGACCTACAATGAGCAGTTCTTC; CDR3aa: CASSTSGTTYNEQFF
v_gene: TRBV6-5; d_gene: .; abundance: .; j_gene: TRBJ1-3; CDR3nt: TGTGCCAGCAGTTACTCAGGGGCCGGAAACACCATATATTTT; CDR3aa: CASSYSGAGNTIYF
v_gene: TRBV30; d_gene: .; abundance: once; j_gene: TRBJ1-1; CDR3nt: TGTGCCTGGAGTGGGGGTACAGGGAGGGGCTTTTCTGAAGCTTTCTTT; CDR3aa: CAWSGGTGRGFSEAFF